This record covers a single T cell receptor beta chain. This clone was detected once. What this receptor recognizes is not known. Per-base qualities were not stored, and no clone one base away is much larger. Via the germline V gene (reference sequence), CDR1 is LGHDT and CDR2 YNNKEL. The CDR3 holds 15 amino acids from the cysteine to the phenylalanine. Left in the record is the CDR3 DNA by itself, 45 bases read in frame from the first base. The germline V and J ends show losses of 4 bases and 4 bases respectively, and no gene match explains 5 bases of the junction. These data belong to a study of blood T cell repertoires in COVID-19 (dated by TCRdb to the early 2020s). Regarding the complete study: The collaborator samples originated in the United States, Italy and Spain and spanned the acute and convalescent phases of COVID-19. Subjects who had been exposed to COVID-19, were actively infected with it, or had recovered from it provided the deeply sampled blood TCRbeta repertoires that made up the dataset. Samples came from the ongoing ImmuneRACE study (first 160 participants) plus 1,254 subjects from 6 global collaborators. Where available, HLA class I and class II types were taken from metadata supplied by the sample provider and were not determined by assay-based typing. Sample metadata almost always included a de-identified subject ID, COVID-19 status, age in years and sex. The prospective study material was composed of cDNA or gDNA derived from T cells, B-cell-depleted T cells, or PBMCs. A freely available public database, intended as a resource for researchers studying the immune response to SARS-CoV-2, is where the repertoires were released. Overall results and qualifications from the work: The amount of clinical and demographic metadata varied by source and participant and was provided uncurated.

Participants in the prospective study were enrolled through a virtual design, were aged roughly 18 to 100 years, and lived in roughly 26 United States geographic areas. In the prospective study, participants were assigned to cohorts based on the clinical history participants reported in a screening survey and a study questionnaire. Recovered participants in ImmuneRACE Cohort 3 were defined by two consecutive negative NP/OP PCR tests, clearance by a healthcare professional, or resolution of symptoms. In the prospective study, whole blood, serum and a nasopharyngeal or oropharyngeal swab were collected from each participant by mobile phlebotomists. Additional blood draws and questionnaires over an approximately two-month period could optionally be provided by prospective study participants. Prospective study blood samples were shipped either frozen or at room temperature before DNA extraction. TCRbeta CDR3 regions were amplified from genomic DNA using the immunoSEQ Assay, a bias-controlled multiplex PCR. As for the authors' bioinformatics: Within the assay, amplification of reference gene primers was used to estimate how many nucleated cells each sample contained. Sequence reads were collapsed and filtered to measure the absolute abundance of every unique TCRbeta CDR3 rearrangement. For each sample, productive Simpson clonality was calculated as the square root of Simpson's diversity index across productive rearrangements. The table was pulled from immuneACCESS by TCRdb, which kept in-frame rearrangements only. Such tables lose some clones; where checked, under half of the loss comes from unresolved V genes, and the rest has no known cause. V, J and clone size derive from that table, while D and trimming were established from the DNA sequence. The sample records around 470,000 clones, 90% of which are singletons. Roughly 0.66% of the sample is in the top ten clones.

The V gene is TRBV3-1 (or the pseudogene TRBV3-2) and the J gene is TRBJ1-1, with TRBD1 identical over 11 junction bases. Sequencing input: PBMCs or T cells enriched from blood (not recorded which). The receptor was isolated from a man aged 18 to 29 who had recovered from COVID-19. CDR3 protein: CASSRRTGGRTEAFF. The DNA sequence is as follows: TGTGCCAGCAGCCGCAGGACAGGGGGCCGCACTGAAGCTTTCTTT.